This T cell receptor (beta chain) was documented in a study of T-cell reconstitution after alpha-beta-depleted transplantation in children. Study observations and caveats: After transplant, high TCRbeta diversity at day 60 in some patients arose from surviving recipient T cells and thymic progenitors. Several hundred graft clones that had expanded were reportedly the source of alpha-beta T cells about two months after transplant.

The TCRbeta library was prepared with unique molecular identifiers. Using its own MiXCR run on the PCR reads, TCRdb lists one record per CDR3 protein. The sample lists hundreds of thousands of distinct CDR3 sequences, 17% occurring once. Germline V gene lookup returns CDR1 ENHRY and CDR2 SYGVKD. The junction had 1 base not matched to a gene; V was cut back by 6 bases and J by 1 base. The CDR3 runs to 13 residues. This clonotype was detected ten times or more. Its antigen is still unknown. The rearrangement joins TRBV10-3 to TRBJ1-2, with 8 bases identical to TRBD1. Sequenced here: PBMCs, mostly from graft donor cells, sampled 360 days after TCRalphabeta/CD19-depleted stem cell transplant. The receptor's source is a male patient between 2 and 15 years old who had a stem cell transplant for acute lymphoblastic leukemia, so the T cells may come from the graft donor. Here the CDR3 reads CAIRDRVNYGYTF. Here the CDR3 DNA reads TGTGCCATCAGGGACAGGGTTAACTATGGCTACACCTTC.